This TCR beta chain was obtained from a study of shared clonotypes between healthy human individuals. As for the study in general: CD4 naive and memory got three plates each, CD8 naive two, CD8 memory one.

For this clone: Its antigen is not identified.

The naive CD8 fraction comprised CD45RO-negative cells positively selected for CCR7 and excluded terminally differentiated effector memory CD45RA+ cells. V was shortened by 0 bases and J by 5 bases, with 14 bases between the two germline ends. Germline CDR1 MGHRA, CDR2 YSYEKL. The CDR3 runs to 16 residues. Overall study results and limits: Among a few donors, roughly 5.5% of naive CD4 clonotypes were found in common. Generation probabilities were higher for clonotypes shared across all four sorted-subset donors than for unshared ones.

Deep-level settings were used for running the assay. The assay was immunoSEQ multiplex PCR, and TCRdb's table has in-frame clones only and misses some. The table has 550,000 to 750,000 clones, 95% to 96% seen once. The clonotype comes from a young woman in good health. V and J are TRBV4-1 and TRBJ1-5; TRBD1 might be the D (5 bases). Sequencing used naive CD8+ T cells sorted from blood. CDR3 coding DNA: TGCGCCAGCAGCCAAGATTATGGGGGTTTCGATCAGCCCCAGCATTTT. Its translation is CASSQDYGGFDQPQHF.